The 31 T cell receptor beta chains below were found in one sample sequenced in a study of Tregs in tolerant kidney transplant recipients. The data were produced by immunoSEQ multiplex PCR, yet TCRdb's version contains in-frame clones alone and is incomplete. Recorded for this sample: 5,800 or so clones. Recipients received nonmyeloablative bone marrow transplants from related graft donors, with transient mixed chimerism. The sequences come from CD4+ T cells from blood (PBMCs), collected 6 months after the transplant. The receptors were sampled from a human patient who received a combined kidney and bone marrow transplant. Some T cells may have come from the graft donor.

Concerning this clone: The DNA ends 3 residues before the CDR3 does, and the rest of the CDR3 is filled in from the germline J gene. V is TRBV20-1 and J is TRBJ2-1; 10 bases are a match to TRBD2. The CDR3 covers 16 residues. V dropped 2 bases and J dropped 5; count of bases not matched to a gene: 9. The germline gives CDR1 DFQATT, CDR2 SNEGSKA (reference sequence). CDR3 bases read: TGCAGTGCTAGACCCCCTAGCGGGAGTGGAAACAATGAG. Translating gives CSARPPSGSGNNE. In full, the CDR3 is CSARPPSGSGNNEQFF.

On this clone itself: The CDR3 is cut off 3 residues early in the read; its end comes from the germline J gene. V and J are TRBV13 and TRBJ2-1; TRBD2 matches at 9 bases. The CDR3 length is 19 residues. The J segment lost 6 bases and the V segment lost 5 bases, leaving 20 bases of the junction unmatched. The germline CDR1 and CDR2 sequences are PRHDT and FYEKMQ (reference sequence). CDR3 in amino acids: CASSRARRIAGETPNEQFF. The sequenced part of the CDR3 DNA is TGTGCCAGCAGCCGAGCCCGGAGGATAGCGGGAGAAACACCCAATGAG.

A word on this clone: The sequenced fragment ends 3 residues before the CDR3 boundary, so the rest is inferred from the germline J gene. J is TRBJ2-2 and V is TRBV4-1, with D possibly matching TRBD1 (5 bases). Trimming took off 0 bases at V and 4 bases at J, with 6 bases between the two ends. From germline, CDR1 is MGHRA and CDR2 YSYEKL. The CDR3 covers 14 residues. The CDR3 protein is CASSQEQGTGELFF. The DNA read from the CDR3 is TGCGCCAGCAGCCAAGAGCAGGGCACCGGGGAG.

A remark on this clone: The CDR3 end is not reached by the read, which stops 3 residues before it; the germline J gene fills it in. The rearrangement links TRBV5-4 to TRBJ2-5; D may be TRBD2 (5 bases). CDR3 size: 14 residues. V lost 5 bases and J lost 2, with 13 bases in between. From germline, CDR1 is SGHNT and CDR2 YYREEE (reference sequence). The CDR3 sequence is CASSWLATQETQYF. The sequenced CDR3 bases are TGTGCCAGCAGTTGGTTAGCGACTCAAGAGACC. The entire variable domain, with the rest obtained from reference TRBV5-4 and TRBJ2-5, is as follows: ETGVTQSPTHLIKTRGQQVTLRCSSQSGHNTVSWYQQALGQGPQFIFQYYREEENGRGNFPPRFSGLQFPNYSSELNVNALELDDSALYLCASSWLATQETQYFGPGTRLLVL.

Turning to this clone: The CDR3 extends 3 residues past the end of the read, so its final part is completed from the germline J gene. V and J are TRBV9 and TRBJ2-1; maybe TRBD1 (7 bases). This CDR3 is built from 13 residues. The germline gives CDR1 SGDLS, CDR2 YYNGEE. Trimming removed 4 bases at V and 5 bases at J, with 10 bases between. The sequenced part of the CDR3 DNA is TGTGCCAGCAGCACCAGGGGGGACAATGAG. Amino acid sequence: CASSTRGDNE. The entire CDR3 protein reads CASSTRGDNEQFF. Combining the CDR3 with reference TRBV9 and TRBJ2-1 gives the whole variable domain DSGVTQTPKHLITATGQRVTLRCSPRSGDLSVYWYQQSLDQGLQFLIQYYNGEERAKGNILERFSAQQFPDLHSELNLSSLELGDSALYFCASSTRGDNEQFFGPGTRLTVL.

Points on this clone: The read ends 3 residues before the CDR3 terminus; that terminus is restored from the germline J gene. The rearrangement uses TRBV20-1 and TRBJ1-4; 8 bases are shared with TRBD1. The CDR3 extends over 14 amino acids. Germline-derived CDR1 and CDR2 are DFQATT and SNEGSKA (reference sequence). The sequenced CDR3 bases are TGCAGTGCTAGGACACCGGGACAGGCAGGGAAA. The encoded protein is CSARTPGQAGK. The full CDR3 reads CSARTPGQAGKLFF.

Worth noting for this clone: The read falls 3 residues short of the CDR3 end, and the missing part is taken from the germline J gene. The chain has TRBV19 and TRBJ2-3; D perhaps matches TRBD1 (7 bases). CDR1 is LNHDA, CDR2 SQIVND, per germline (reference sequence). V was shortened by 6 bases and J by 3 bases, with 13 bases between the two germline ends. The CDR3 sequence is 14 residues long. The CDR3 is CASSQGGLTDTQYF. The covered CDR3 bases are TGTGCCAGTAGCCAGGGGGGTTTAACAGATACG.

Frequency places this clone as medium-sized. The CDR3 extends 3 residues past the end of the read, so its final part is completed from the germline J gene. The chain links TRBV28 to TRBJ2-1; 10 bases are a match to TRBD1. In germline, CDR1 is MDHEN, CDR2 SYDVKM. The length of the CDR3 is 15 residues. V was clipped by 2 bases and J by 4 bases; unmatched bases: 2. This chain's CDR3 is CASSLGQGVYNEQFF. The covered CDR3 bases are TGTGCCAGCAGTTTAGGACAGGGGGTATACAATGAG.

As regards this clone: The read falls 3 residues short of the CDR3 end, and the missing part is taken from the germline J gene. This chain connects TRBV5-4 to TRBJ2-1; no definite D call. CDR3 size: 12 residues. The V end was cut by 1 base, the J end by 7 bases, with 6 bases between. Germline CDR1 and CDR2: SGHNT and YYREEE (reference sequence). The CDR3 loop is CASSLQGNEQFF. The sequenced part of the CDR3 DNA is TGTGCCAGCAGCTTGCAAGGGAATGAG. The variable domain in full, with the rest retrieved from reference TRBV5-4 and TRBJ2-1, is ETGVTQSPTHLIKTRGQQVTLRCSSQSGHNTVSWYQQALGQGPQFIFQYYREEENGRGNFPPRFSGLQFPNYSSELNVNALELDDSALYLCASSLQGNEQFFGPGTRLTVL.

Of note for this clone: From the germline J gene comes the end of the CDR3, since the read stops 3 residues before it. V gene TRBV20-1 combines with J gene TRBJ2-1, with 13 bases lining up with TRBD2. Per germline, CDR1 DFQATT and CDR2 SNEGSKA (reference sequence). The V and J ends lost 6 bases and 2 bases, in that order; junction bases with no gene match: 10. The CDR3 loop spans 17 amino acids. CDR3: CSAPGLAGEITYNEQFF. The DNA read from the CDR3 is TGCAGTGCCCCCGGACTAGCGGGAGAGATCACCTACAATGAG.

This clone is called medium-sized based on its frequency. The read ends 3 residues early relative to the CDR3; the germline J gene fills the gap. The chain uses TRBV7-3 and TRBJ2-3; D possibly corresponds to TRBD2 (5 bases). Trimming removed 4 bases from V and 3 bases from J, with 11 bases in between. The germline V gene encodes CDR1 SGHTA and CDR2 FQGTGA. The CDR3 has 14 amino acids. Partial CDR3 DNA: TGTGCCAGCAGCTCAGGTGGCGGGACAGATACG. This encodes CASSSGGGTDT. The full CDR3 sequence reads CASSSGGGTDTQYF.

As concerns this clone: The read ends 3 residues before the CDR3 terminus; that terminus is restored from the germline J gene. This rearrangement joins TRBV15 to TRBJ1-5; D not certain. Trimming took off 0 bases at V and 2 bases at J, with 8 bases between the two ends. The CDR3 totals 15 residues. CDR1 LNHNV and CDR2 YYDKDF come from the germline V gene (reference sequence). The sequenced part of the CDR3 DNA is TGTGCCACCAGCAGAGAAAGGCAGGGCAATCAGCCC. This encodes CATSRERQGNQP. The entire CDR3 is CATSRERQGNQPQHF.

The sequenced CDR3 bases are TGTGCCAGCAGCGTCAAACTTGGGGAG. It specifies CASSVKLGE. The entire CDR3 protein reads CASSVKLGELFF. This chain uses TRBV7-9 with TRBJ2-2, with D hard to call. Coverage ceases 3 residues before the CDR3 finishes, and the germline J gene fills in the end. Germline V gene lookup returns CDR1 SEHNR and CDR2 FQNEAQ (reference sequence). Trimming removed 5 bases from V and 8 bases from J, with 9 bases in between. CDR3 length equals 12 residues.

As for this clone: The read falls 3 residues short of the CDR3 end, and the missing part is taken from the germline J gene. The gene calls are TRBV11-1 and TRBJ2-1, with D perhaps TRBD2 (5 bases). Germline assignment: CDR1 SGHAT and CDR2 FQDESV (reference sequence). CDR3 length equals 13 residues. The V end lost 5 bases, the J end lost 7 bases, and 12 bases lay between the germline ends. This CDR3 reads CASSPLERNEQFF. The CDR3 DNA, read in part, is TGTGCCAGCAGCCCCCTCGAGCGGAATGAG.

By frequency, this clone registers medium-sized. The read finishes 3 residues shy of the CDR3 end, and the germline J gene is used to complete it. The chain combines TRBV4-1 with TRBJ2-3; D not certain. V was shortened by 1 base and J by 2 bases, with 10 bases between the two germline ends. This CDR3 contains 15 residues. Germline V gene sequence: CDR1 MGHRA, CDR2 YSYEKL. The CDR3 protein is CASSQGGLITDTQYF. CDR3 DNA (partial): TGCGCCAGCAGCCAAGGAGGTCTGATCACAGATACG.

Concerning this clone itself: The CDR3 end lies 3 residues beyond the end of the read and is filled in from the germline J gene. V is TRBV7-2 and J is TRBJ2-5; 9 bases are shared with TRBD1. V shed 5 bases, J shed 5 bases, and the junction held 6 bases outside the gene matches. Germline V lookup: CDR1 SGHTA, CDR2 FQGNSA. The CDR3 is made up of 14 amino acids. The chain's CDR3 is CASSDYRGRETQYF. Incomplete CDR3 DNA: TGTGCCAGCAGCGACTACAGGGGGCGGGAGACC.

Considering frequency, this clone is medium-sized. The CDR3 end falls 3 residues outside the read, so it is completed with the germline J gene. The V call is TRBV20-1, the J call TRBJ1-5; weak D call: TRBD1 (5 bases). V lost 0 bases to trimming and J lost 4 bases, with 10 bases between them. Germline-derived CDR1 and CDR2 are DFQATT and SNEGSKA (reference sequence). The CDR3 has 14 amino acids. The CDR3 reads CSARDRGANQPQHF. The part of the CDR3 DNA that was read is TGCAGTGCTAGAGATCGAGGGGCAAATCAGCCC.

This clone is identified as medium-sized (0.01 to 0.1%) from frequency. Here the CDR3 reads CSGALSGSADTQYF. The sequenced part of the CDR3 DNA is TGCAGCGGGGCCCTTAGCGGGAGTGCAGATACG. The chain employs TRBV29-1 and TRBJ2-3, with 9 bases aligning to TRBD2. The read terminates 3 residues ahead of where the CDR3 ends, so the germline J gene completes it. There are 14 residues in the CDR3. From germline, CDR1 is SQVTM and CDR2 ANQGSEA. Trimming took 7 bases from V and 4 from J; bases not matched to a gene: 9.

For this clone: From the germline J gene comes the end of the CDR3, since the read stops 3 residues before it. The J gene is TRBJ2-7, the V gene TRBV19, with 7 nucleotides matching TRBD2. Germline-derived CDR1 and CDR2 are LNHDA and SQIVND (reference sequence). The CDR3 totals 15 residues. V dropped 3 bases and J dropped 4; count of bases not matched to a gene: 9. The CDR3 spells CASSMGGEAGYEQYF. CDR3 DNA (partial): TGTGCCAGTAGTATGGGAGGGGAAGCAGGATACGAG.

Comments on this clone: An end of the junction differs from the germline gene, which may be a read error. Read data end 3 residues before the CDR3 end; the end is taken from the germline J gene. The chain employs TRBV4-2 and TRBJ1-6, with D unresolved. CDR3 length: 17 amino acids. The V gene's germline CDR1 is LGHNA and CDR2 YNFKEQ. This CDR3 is CASSQLASSSYNSPLHF. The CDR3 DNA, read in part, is TGCGCCAGCAGCCAGCTCGCCTCCAGCTCCTATAATTCACCC.

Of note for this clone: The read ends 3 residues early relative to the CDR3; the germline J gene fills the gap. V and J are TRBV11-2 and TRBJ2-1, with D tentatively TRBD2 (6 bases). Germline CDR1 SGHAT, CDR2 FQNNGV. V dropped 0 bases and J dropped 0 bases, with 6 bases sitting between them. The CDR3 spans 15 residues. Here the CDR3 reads CASSLERDSYNEQFF. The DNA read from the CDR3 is TGTGCCAGCAGCTTAGAGCGGGACTCCTACAATGAG.

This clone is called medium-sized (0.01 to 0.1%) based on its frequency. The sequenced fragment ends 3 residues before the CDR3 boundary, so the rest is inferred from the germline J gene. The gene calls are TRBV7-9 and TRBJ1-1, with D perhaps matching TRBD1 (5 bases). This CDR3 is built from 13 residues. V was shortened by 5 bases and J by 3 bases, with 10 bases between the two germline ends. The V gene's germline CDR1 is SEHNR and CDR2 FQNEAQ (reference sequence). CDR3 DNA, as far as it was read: TGTGCCAGCAGCCAAGGGGTGTACACTGAA. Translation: CASSQGVYTE. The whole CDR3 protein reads CASSQGVYTEAFF.

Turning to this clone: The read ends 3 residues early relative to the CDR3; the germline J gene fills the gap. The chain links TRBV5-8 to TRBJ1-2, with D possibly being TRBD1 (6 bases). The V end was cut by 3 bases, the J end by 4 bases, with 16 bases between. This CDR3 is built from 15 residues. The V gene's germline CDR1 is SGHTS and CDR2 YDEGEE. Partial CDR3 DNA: TGTGCCAGCAGCTCGAGGGGGAAAGGGGGCTATGGC. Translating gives CASSSRGKGGYG. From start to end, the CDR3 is CASSSRGKGGYGYTF. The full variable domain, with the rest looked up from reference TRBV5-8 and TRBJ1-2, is EAGVTQSPTHLIKTRGQQATLRCSPISGHTSVYWYQQALGLGLQFLLWYDEGEERNRGNFPPRFSGRQFPNYSSELNVNALELEDSALYLCASSSRGKGGYGYTFGSGTRLTVV.

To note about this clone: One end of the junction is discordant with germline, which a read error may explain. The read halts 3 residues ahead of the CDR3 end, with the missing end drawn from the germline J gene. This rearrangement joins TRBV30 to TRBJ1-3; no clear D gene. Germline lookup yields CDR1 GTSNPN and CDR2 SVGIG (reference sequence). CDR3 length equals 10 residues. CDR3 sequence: CACSGNTIYF. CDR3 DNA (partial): TGTGCCTGCAGTGGAAACACC.

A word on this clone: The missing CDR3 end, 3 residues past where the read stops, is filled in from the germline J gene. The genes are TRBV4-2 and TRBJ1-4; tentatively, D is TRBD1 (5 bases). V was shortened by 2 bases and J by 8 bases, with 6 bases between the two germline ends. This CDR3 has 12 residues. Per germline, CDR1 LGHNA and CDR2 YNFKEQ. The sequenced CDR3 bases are TGTGCCAGCAGCCAACAGGGAGAAAAA. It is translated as CASSQQGEK. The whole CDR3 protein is CASSQQGEKLFF.

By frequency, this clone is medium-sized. The sequenced CDR3 bases are TGCGCCAGCAGCTTAGACGGGGACAGGGGACACGAG. Its translation: CASSLDGDRGHE. The full CDR3 sequence reads CASSLDGDRGHEQYF. The chain carries TRBV5-1 and TRBJ2-7; TRBD1 matches 10 bases. The CDR3 end falls 3 residues outside the read, so it is completed with the germline J gene. Per germline, CDR1 SGHRS and CDR2 YFSETQ. Trimming took 2 bases from V and 5 from J; bases not matched to a gene: 7. This CDR3 region has 15 residues.

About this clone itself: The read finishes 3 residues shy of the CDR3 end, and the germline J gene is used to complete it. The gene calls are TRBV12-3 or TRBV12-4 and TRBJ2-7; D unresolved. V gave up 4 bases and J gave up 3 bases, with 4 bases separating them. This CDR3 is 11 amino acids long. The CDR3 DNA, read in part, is TGTGCCAGCAGTTCCCGCTACGAG. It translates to CASSSRYE. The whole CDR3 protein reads CASSSRYEQYF.

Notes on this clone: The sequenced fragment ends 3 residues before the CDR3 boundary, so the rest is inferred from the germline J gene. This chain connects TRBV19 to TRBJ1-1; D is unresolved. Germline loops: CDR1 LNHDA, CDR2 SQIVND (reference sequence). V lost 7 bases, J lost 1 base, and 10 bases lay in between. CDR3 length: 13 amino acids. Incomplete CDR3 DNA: TGTGCCAGTACCCCCGGGTGGAACACTGAA. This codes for CASTPGWNTE. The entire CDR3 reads CASTPGWNTEAFF.

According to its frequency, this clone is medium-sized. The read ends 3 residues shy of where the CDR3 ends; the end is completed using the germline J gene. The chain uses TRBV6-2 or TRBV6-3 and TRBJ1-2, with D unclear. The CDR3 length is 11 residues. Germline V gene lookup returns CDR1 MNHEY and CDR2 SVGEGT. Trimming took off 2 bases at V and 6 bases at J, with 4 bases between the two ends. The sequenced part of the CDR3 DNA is TGTGCCAGCAGTTACCAGGATGGC. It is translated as CASSYQDG. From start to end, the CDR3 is CASSYQDGYTF.

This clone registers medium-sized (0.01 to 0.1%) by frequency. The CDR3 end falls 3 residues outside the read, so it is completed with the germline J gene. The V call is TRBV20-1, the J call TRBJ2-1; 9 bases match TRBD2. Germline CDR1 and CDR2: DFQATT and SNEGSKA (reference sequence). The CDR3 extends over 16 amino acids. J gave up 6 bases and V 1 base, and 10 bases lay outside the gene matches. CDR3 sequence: CSARASLAGSINEQFF. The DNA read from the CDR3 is TGCAGTGCTAGAGCCTCCCTAGCGGGAAGTATCAATGAG.

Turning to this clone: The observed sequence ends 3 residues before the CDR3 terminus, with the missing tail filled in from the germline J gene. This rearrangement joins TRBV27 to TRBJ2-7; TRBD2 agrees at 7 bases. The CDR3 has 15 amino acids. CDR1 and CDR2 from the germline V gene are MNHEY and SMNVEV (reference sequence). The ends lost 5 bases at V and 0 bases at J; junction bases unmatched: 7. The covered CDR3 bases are TGTGCCAGCAGTCCTCGGGCTAGCGGCTCCTACGAG. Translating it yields CASSPRASGSYE. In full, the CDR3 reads CASSPRASGSYEQYF.